This is a list of T cell receptor beta chains from one sample in a study of identical twins. TCRdb used MiXCR to reprocess the 5' RACE reads, holding one entry per CDR3 protein. This sample carries 450,000 to 500,000 distinct CDR3 sequences, roughly an eighth of them seen once, and the ten largest clones take about 1%. The same sample was also used in a study of yellow fever vaccine responses in identical twins.

The material sequenced was CD4+ T cells sorted from blood. These receptors all stem from a woman aged 18-29 years in good health. Each CDR3 is given with its conserved first and last residue. A D gene is named only where the DNA matches it firmly. Size values are once, few and many counts, or a class for expanded clones, and some rows have none.

clone_size: few
d_call: -
j_call: TRBJ2-2
v_call: TRBV3-1
cdr3_nt: TGTGCCAGCACCAGCGTGTCCACCGGGGAGCTGTTTTTT
cdr3_aa: CASTSVSTGELFF

clone_size: few
d_call: -
j_call: TRBJ1-6
v_call: TRBV20-1
cdr3_nt: TGCAGTGCTAGAATCGCCGGGGTGATAAATTCACCCCTCCACTTT
cdr3_aa: CSARIAGVINSPLHF

clone_size: few
d_call: TRBD2
j_call: TRBJ2-7
v_call: TRBV20-1
cdr3_nt: TGCAGTGCCACTAGCGGCGGCTCCTACGAGCAGTACTTC
cdr3_aa: CSATSGGSYEQYF

clone_size: -
d_call: -
j_call: TRBJ1-4
v_call: TRBV7-9
cdr3_nt: TGTGCCAGCAGCTTACCAGGGTCTGGGGAAAAACTGTTTTTT
cdr3_aa: CASSLPGSGEKLFF

clone_size: few
d_call: -
j_call: TRBJ1-1
v_call: TRBV20-1
cdr3_nt: TGCAGTGCAAAACGGATACTGAACACTGAAGCTTTCTTT
cdr3_aa: CSAKRILNTEAFF

clone_size: -
d_call: -
j_call: TRBJ2-5
v_call: TRBV3-1
cdr3_nt: TGTGCCAGCAGCCAACAAGAAGAGACCCAGTACTTC
cdr3_aa: CASSQQEETQYF

clone_size: few
d_call: TRBD1
j_call: TRBJ2-2
v_call: TRBV5-1
cdr3_nt: TGCGCCAGCAGCTCGAACAGGGGAGACACCGGGGAGCTGTTTTTT
cdr3_aa: CASSSNRGDTGELFF

clone_size: few
d_call: -
j_call: TRBJ2-7
v_call: TRBV11-2
cdr3_nt: TGTGCCAGCAGCAAAGACAGGAACTACGAGCAGTACTTC
cdr3_aa: CASSKDRNYEQYF

clone_size: few
d_call: TRBD2
j_call: TRBJ2-7
v_call: TRBV12-3/TRBV12-4
cdr3_nt: TGTGCCAGCAGGACTAGCGGGGGATACTCCTACGAGCAGTACTTC
cdr3_aa: CASRTSGGYSYEQYF

clone_size: -
d_call: TRBD2
j_call: TRBJ2-1
v_call: TRBV5-4
cdr3_nt: TGTGCCAGCAGCTTAATAGCGGGAGTGCAGTTCTTC
cdr3_aa: CASSLIAGVQFF

clone_size: -
d_call: -
j_call: TRBJ1-4
v_call: TRBV28
cdr3_nt: TGTGCCAGCAGTGGGCAGGGAGTGGGGAAACTGTTTTTT
cdr3_aa: CASSGQGVGKLFF

clone_size: -
d_call: -
j_call: TRBJ2-1
v_call: TRBV5-1
cdr3_nt: TGCGCCAGCAGCGTTAGAGGACAGAACTACAATGAGCAGTTCTTC
cdr3_aa: CASSVRGQNYNEQFF

clone_size: many
d_call: TRBD1
j_call: TRBJ1-1
v_call: TRBV29-1
cdr3_nt: TGCAGCGTAGACAGGGGGCTGAACACTGAAGCTTTCTTT
cdr3_aa: CSVDRGLNTEAFF

clone_size: few
d_call: TRBD1
j_call: TRBJ1-4
v_call: TRBV15
cdr3_nt: TGTGCCACCAGCAGAAACAGGGGGACTAATGAAAAACTGTTTTTT
cdr3_aa: CATSRNRGTNEKLFF

clone_size: -
d_call: TRBD2
j_call: TRBJ2-7
v_call: TRBV12-3/TRBV12-4
cdr3_nt: TGTGCCAGCAGTTTAGTAGCGGGAGGGACCGAGCAGTACTTC
cdr3_aa: CASSLVAGGTEQYF

clone_size: -
d_call: -
j_call: TRBJ1-1
v_call: TRBV20-1
cdr3_nt: TGCAGTGCTAGAGAGGGGGGGAGGAAACAGGGAAACACTGAAGCTTTCTTT
cdr3_aa: CSAREGGRKQGNTEAFF

clone_size: -
d_call: -
j_call: TRBJ1-2
v_call: TRBV6-4
cdr3_nt: TGTGCCAGCAGTGACGGGAGGAGAGGATATGGCTACACCTTC
cdr3_aa: CASSDGRRGYGYTF

clone_size: few
d_call: TRBD2
j_call: TRBJ2-3
v_call: TRBV25-1
cdr3_nt: TGTGCCAGCAGTGACGGCGGGAGGGCTCCCACAGATACGCAGTATTTT
cdr3_aa: CASSDGGRAPTDTQYF

clone_size: -
d_call: TRBD1
j_call: TRBJ2-1
v_call: TRBV5-1
cdr3_nt: TGCGCCAGCAGCTTGTACCCGCCGGTGTCGGACAGGGGAGCAGGCGATGAGCAGTTCTTC
cdr3_aa: CASSLYPPVSDRGAGDEQFF

clone_size: many
d_call: TRBD1
j_call: TRBJ1-5
v_call: TRBV7-8
cdr3_nt: TGTGCCAGCAGCTCGACCACAGGGGTTGTCGGCAATCAGCCCCAGCATTTT
cdr3_aa: CASSSTTGVVGNQPQHF

clone_size: many
d_call: -
j_call: TRBJ1-6
v_call: TRBV12-3/TRBV12-4
cdr3_nt: TGTGCCAGCAGTTTAAGGACATATAATTCACCCCTCCACTTT
cdr3_aa: CASSLRTYNSPLHF

clone_size: few
d_call: TRBD2
j_call: TRBJ2-3
v_call: TRBV28
cdr3_nt: TGTGCCAGCAGTTTAGGCCTAAGGAGCGGGAGAACCGTTTGGACGCAGTATTTT
cdr3_aa: CASSLGLRSGRTVWTQYF

clone_size: -
d_call: -
j_call: TRBJ2-6
v_call: TRBV15
cdr3_nt: TGTGCCACCAGCCGGGGGCTCGTCCCCTCTGGGGCCAACGTCCTGACTTTC
cdr3_aa: CATSRGLVPSGANVLTF

clone_size: few
d_call: -
j_call: TRBJ2-1
v_call: TRBV6-5
cdr3_nt: TGTGCCAGCAGTTACTCACCAGGGGCCGGAACGGGGGCTTACAATGAGCAGTTCTTC
cdr3_aa: CASSYSPGAGTGAYNEQFF

clone_size: -
d_call: TRBD2
j_call: TRBJ2-7
v_call: TRBV28
cdr3_nt: TGTGCCAGCAGCCTAGCGGGGTTAGGGGCCTACGAGCAGTACTTC
cdr3_aa: CASSLAGLGAYEQYF

clone_size: many
d_call: -
j_call: TRBJ2-7
v_call: TRBV29-1
cdr3_nt: TGCAGCGTTAGTGGAACAGTCTACGAGCAGTACTTC
cdr3_aa: CSVSGTVYEQYF

clone_size: few
d_call: -
j_call: TRBJ2-1
v_call: TRBV4-3
cdr3_nt: TGCGCCAGCAGCCAAGATTTCACAGGGAGGTTCTACAATGAGCAGTTCTTC
cdr3_aa: CASSQDFTGRFYNEQFF

clone_size: many
d_call: TRBD1
j_call: TRBJ2-1
v_call: TRBV29-1
cdr3_nt: TGCAGCGGCGGGACAGGGAATGAGCAGTTCTTC
cdr3_aa: CSGGTGNEQFF

clone_size: -
d_call: TRBD1
j_call: TRBJ2-5
v_call: TRBV18
cdr3_nt: TGTGCCAGCTCACGACAGGGGGCGCGACAAGAGACCCAGTACTTC
cdr3_aa: CASSRQGARQETQYF

clone_size: few
d_call: TRBD1
j_call: TRBJ2-7
v_call: TRBV7-2
cdr3_nt: TGTGCCAGCAGCGTCGGACAGGGGTCAGCTTCCTACGAGCAGTACTTC
cdr3_aa: CASSVGQGSASYEQYF

clone_size: few
d_call: -
j_call: TRBJ2-1
v_call: TRBV28
cdr3_nt: TGTGCCAGCAGTTTATCTCCCCTCCTCCGCGGATCCAATGAGCAGTTCTTC
cdr3_aa: CASSLSPLLRGSNEQFF

clone_size: -
d_call: TRBD1
j_call: TRBJ2-7
v_call: TRBV7-9
cdr3_nt: TGTGCCAGCACCCAGGGGGCTCCAGGGCACGAGCAGTACTTC
cdr3_aa: CASTQGAPGHEQYF

clone_size: -
d_call: TRBD2
j_call: TRBJ2-5
v_call: TRBV4-2
cdr3_nt: TGTGCCAGCAGCCAAGATAAAGTACTAGCGGGAGGGCCGGAGGAGACCCAGTACTTC
cdr3_aa: CASSQDKVLAGGPEETQYF

clone_size: few
d_call: -
j_call: TRBJ2-3
v_call: TRBV3-1
cdr3_nt: TGTGCCAGCAGCCCCGGGTCCGTTTTGAGCACAGATACGCAGTATTTT
cdr3_aa: CASSPGSVLSTDTQYF

clone_size: few
d_call: -
j_call: TRBJ2-5
v_call: TRBV14
cdr3_nt: TGTGCCAGCAGCCAAGATCCCACTAGCTTGTACCAAGAGACCCAGTACTTC
cdr3_aa: CASSQDPTSLYQETQYF

clone_size: -
d_call: -
j_call: TRBJ2-3
v_call: TRBV5-1
cdr3_nt: TGCGCCAGCAGCTTGGGGTCGACAGGCACAGATACGCAGTATTTT
cdr3_aa: CASSLGSTGTDTQYF

clone_size: -
d_call: TRBD2
j_call: TRBJ2-7
v_call: TRBV14
cdr3_nt: TGTGCCAGCAGCCATGTAGCGGGAGACTCCTCCTACGAGCAGTACTTC
cdr3_aa: CASSHVAGDSSYEQYF

clone_size: few
d_call: TRBD1
j_call: TRBJ1-1
v_call: TRBV5-1
cdr3_nt: TGCGCCAGCAGCCCGGGACAGGGGTTAAACACTGAAGCTTTCTTT
cdr3_aa: CASSPGQGLNTEAFF

clone_size: few
d_call: -
j_call: TRBJ1-2
v_call: TRBV5-1
cdr3_nt: TGCGCCAGCAGCCCGGTACAGGCCGTTACTCACTATGGCTACACCTTC
cdr3_aa: CASSPVQAVTHYGYTF

clone_size: -
d_call: TRBD1
j_call: TRBJ2-2
v_call: TRBV5-1
cdr3_nt: TGCGCCAGCAGCGTGGGGACAGGCTCCGGGGAGCTGTTTTTT
cdr3_aa: CASSVGTGSGELFF

clone_size: -
d_call: -
j_call: TRBJ1-1
v_call: TRBV10-3
cdr3_nt: TGTGCCATCTCCCCTTTAGCAGGGGTTGGTGAAGCTTTCTTT
cdr3_aa: CAISPLAGVGEAFF

clone_size: few
d_call: -
j_call: TRBJ2-3
v_call: TRBV6-2/TRBV6-3
cdr3_nt: TGTGCCAGCAGTTACGGGGCGGGAAAAGTCAAGGATACGCAGTATTTT
cdr3_aa: CASSYGAGKVKDTQYF

clone_size: many
d_call: TRBD1
j_call: TRBJ2-5
v_call: TRBV7-2
cdr3_nt: TGTGCCAGCAGCCGGACAGGGAAGGGGGAGACCCAGTACTTC
cdr3_aa: CASSRTGKGETQYF

clone_size: few
d_call: -
j_call: TRBJ1-5
v_call: TRBV21-1
cdr3_nt: TGTGCCAGCAGCATGTCTGACAGGGGCCTAAATCAGCCCCAGCATTTT
cdr3_aa: CASSMSDRGLNQPQHF

clone_size: many
d_call: TRBD2
j_call: TRBJ2-1
v_call: TRBV5-1
cdr3_nt: TGCGCCAGCAGTACAGCGGGACTAGCGGGGGGGGGTGAGCAGTTCTTC
cdr3_aa: CASSTAGLAGGGEQFF

clone_size: -
d_call: TRBD2
j_call: TRBJ2-1
v_call: TRBV7-9
cdr3_nt: TGTGCCAGCAGCCCCTTAGCGGGAAGACACAATGAGCAGTTCTTC
cdr3_aa: CASSPLAGRHNEQFF

clone_size: -
d_call: TRBD2
j_call: TRBJ2-3
v_call: TRBV5-1
cdr3_nt: TGCGCCAGCAGCTTGTCCCTCGCGGGGGGCCGGTCAACAGATACGCAGTATTTT
cdr3_aa: CASSLSLAGGRSTDTQYF

clone_size: few
d_call: -
j_call: TRBJ1-1
v_call: TRBV29-1
cdr3_nt: TGCAGCATCCGACGAGGGACTGAAGCTTTCTTT
cdr3_aa: CSIRRGTEAFF

clone_size: -
d_call: TRBD2
j_call: TRBJ2-2
v_call: TRBV4-1
cdr3_nt: TGCGCCAGCAGCCAGCGGCAAGCGGGGGGGCCGGGGGAGCTGTTTTTT
cdr3_aa: CASSQRQAGGPGELFF

clone_size: few
d_call: -
j_call: TRBJ2-7
v_call: TRBV12-3/TRBV12-4
cdr3_nt: TGTGCCAGCAGTCCAAGCCCCCTCCGGGACGAGCAGTACTTC
cdr3_aa: CASSPSPLRDEQYF

clone_size: few
d_call: TRBD1
j_call: TRBJ1-1
v_call: TRBV12-3/TRBV12-4
cdr3_nt: TGTGCCAGCAGGGCAGGGGGCCCTGAAGCTTTCTTT
cdr3_aa: CASRAGGPEAFF

clone_size: -
d_call: -
j_call: TRBJ2-7
v_call: TRBV5-4
cdr3_nt: TGTGCCAGCAGCTCGGGAAAGGCCCAGGCGGCCAGCTCCTACGAGCAGTACTTC
cdr3_aa: CASSSGKAQAASSYEQYF

clone_size: -
d_call: -
j_call: TRBJ2-5
v_call: TRBV9
cdr3_nt: TGTGCCAGCAGCGAAAGACAGGGAGGGGGTCAAGAGACCCAGTACTTC
cdr3_aa: CASSERQGGGQETQYF

clone_size: -
d_call: TRBD1
j_call: TRBJ2-1
v_call: TRBV10-3
cdr3_nt: TGTGCCATCAAAGGGGGCAGTAGGAATGAGCAGTTCTTC
cdr3_aa: CAIKGGSRNEQFF

clone_size: -
d_call: -
j_call: TRBJ1-5
v_call: TRBV11-2
cdr3_nt: TGTGCCAGCAGTTATGACCCTAATAGCAATCAGCCCCAGCATTTT
cdr3_aa: CASSYDPNSNQPQHF

clone_size: many
d_call: TRBD1
j_call: TRBJ2-7
v_call: TRBV5-1
cdr3_nt: TGCGCCAGCAGCTTGGGGGGACAGGGGATCGGCGAGCAGTACTTC
cdr3_aa: CASSLGGQGIGEQYF

clone_size: few
d_call: TRBD1
j_call: TRBJ2-2
v_call: TRBV12-3/TRBV12-4
cdr3_nt: TGTGCCAGCAAAACTGGGACAGGGATCACCGGGGAGCTGTTTTTT
cdr3_aa: CASKTGTGITGELFF

clone_size: many
d_call: TRBD2
j_call: TRBJ2-1
v_call: TRBV5-1
cdr3_nt: TGCGCCAGCAGCTTGTCGGGGGGGCCTCAAAATGAGCAGTTCTTC
cdr3_aa: CASSLSGGPQNEQFF

clone_size: few
d_call: -
j_call: TRBJ2-7
v_call: TRBV7-2
cdr3_nt: TGTGCCAGCAGCCCTGGACAGACCCTCTACGAGCAGTACTTC
cdr3_aa: CASSPGQTLYEQYF